This T cell receptor (beta chain) was recorded in a study of blood T cell repertoires in COVID-19. About the research overall: Italy, Spain and the United States were the sources of the convalescent and acute COVID-19 samples. Sources were T cells, B-cell-depleted T cells, or PBMCs; the material itself was cDNA or gDNA.

CDR1 is SGHVS and CDR2 is FQNEAQ in the germline V gene. CDR3 length equals 13 residues. The V gene lost 2 bases and the J gene lost 6 bases, with 9 bases spanning the gap. Profiled with immunoSEQ multiplex PCR; TCRdb holds only in-frame clones, not every one. The sample consists of about 40,000 clones, about 89% of them appearing once. The table lists this clone with a count of one. The TCR originated in a man aged 70 or older with active COVID-19. V gene TRBV7-8 combines with J gene TRBJ2-3; D gene ambiguous. The sample taken for sequencing was peripheral blood. CDR3 DNA sequence: TGTGCCAGCAGCTTACCTGGGCCGGATACGCAGTATTTT. Protein: CASSLPGPDTQYF. The variable domain in full, with the rest retrieved from reference TRBV7-8 and TRBJ2-3, is GAGVSQSPRYKVAKRGQDVALRCDPISGHVSLFWYQQALGQGPEFLTYFQNEAQLDKSGLPSDRFFAERPEGSVSTLKIQRTQQEDSAVYLCASSLPGPDTQYFGPGTRLTVL.